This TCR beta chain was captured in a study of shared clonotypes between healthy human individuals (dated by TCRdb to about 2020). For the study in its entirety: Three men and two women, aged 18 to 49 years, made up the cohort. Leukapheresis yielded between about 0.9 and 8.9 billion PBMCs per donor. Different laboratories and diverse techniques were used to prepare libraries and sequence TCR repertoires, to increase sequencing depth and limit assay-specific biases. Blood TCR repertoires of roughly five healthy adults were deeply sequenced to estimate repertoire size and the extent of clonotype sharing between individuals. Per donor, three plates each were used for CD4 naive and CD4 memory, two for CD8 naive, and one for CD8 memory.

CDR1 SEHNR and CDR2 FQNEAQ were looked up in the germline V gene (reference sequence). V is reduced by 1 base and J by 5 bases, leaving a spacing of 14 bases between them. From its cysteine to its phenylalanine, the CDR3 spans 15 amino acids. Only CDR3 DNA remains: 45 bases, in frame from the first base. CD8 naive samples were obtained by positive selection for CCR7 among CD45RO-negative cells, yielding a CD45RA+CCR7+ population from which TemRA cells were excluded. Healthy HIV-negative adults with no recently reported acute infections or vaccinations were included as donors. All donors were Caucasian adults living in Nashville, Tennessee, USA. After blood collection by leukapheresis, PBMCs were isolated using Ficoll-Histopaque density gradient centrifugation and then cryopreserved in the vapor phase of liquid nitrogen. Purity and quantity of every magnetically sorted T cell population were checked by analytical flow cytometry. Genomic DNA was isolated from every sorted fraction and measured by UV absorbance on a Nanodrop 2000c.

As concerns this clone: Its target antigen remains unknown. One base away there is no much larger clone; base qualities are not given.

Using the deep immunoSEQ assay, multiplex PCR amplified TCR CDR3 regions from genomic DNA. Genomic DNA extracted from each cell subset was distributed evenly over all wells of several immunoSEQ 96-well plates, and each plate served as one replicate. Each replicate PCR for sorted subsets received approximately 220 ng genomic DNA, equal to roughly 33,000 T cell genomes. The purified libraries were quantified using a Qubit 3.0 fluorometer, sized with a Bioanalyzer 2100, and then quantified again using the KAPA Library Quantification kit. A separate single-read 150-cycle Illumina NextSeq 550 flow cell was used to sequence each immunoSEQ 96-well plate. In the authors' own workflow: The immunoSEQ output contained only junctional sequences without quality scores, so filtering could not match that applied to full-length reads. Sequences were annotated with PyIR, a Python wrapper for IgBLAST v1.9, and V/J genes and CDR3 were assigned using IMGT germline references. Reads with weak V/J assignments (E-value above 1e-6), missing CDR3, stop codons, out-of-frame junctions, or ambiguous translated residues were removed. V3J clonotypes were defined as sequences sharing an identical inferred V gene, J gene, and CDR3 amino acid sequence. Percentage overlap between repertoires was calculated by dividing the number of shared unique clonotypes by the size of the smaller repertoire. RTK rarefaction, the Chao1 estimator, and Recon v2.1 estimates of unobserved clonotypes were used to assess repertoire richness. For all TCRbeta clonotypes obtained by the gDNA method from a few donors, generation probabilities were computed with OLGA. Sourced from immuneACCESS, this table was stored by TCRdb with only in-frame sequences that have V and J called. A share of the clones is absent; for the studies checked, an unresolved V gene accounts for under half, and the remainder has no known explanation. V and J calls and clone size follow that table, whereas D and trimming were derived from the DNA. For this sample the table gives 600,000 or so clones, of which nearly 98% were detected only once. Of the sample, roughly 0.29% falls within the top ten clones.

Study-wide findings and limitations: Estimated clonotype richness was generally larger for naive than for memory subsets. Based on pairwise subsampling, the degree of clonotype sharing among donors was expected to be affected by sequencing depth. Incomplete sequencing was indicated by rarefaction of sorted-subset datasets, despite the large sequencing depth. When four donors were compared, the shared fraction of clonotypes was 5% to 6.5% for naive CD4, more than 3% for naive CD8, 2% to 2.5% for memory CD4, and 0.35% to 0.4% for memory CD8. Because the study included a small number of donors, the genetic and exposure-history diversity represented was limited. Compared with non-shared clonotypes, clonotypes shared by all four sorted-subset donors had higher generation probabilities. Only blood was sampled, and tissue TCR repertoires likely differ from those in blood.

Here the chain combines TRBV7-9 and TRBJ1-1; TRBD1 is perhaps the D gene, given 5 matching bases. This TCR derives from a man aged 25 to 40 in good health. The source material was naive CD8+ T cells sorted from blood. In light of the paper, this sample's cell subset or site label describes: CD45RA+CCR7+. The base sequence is TGTGCCAGCAGCTTAGGGGCCCCAGGGTCTACTGAAGCTTTCTTT. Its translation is CASSLGAPGSTEAFF.